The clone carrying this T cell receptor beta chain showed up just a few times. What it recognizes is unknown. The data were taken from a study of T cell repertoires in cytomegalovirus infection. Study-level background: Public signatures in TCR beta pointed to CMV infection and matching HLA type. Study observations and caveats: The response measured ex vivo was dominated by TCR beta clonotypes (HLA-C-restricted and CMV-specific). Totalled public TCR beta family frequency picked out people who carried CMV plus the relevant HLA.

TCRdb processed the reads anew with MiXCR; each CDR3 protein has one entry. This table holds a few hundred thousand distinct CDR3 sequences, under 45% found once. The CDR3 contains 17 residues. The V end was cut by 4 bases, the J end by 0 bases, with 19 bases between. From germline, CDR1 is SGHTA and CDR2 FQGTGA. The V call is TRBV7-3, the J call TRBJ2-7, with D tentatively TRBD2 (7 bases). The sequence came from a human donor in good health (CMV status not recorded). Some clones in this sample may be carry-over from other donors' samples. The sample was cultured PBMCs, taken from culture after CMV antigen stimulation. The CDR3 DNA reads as TGTGCCAGCAGCTCCCCCAGGCGGGGGCCTGACTCCTACGAGCAGTACTTC. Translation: CASSSPRRGPDSYEQYF.